The 30 T cell receptor beta chains given below trace back to one sample, sequenced in a study of OX40 agonist ivuxolimab in advanced cancers. Profiled with immunoSEQ multiplex PCR; TCRdb holds only in-frame clones, not every one. Among 60,000 to 75,000 clones, around 83% were seen once, and the ten largest hold almost 1.5%. The source was CD4+ or CD8+ T cells sorted from blood, collected in a trial of the OX40 agonist ivuxolimab. The receptor set was obtained from an adult with an advanced solid tumor such as melanoma, head and neck, liver or kidney cancer.

This chain joins TRBV9 and TRBJ1-6, with a possible D match to TRBD1 (5 bases). Germline lookup yields CDR1 SGDLS and CDR2 YYNGEE. The CDR3 is 14 residues long. V gave up 0 bases and J gave up 9 bases, with 10 bases separating them. The DNA of the CDR3 is TGTGCCAGCAGCGTAGCTCAGGACATTTCACCCCTCCACTTT. It translates to CASSVAQDISPLHF.

The V call is TRBV19, the J call TRBJ1-4, with 9 bases aligning to TRBD1. The junction had 12 bases not matched to a gene; V was cut back by 6 bases and J by 7 bases. Germline CDR1 reads LNHDA; CDR2 reads SQIVND (reference sequence). The CDR3 totals 16 residues. The CDR3 is CASRNEGTGTFEKLFF. DNA of the CDR3: TGTGCCAGTAGGAACGAAGGGACAGGGACATTTGAAAAACTGTTTTTT.

This chain links TRBV19 with TRBJ1-2; TRBD1 matches at 7 bases. CDR3 length equals 15 residues. CDR1 and CDR2 from the germline V gene are LNHDA and SQIVND (reference sequence). The trim removed 6 bases at V and 4 bases at J, leaving 11 bases unmatched. The CDR3 nucleotides are TGTGCCAGTAGGAACCGGGACAGACTCCGCTATGGCTACACCTTC. It translates to CASRNRDRLRYGYTF.

This rearrangement joins TRBV5-1 to TRBJ2-1; no firm D call. Germline V gene sequence: CDR1 SGHRS, CDR2 YFSETQ. Between the trimmed V and J ends, which lost 4 bases and 7 bases, there was a span of 9 bases. The CDR3 is made up of 12 amino acids. CDR3 sequence (DNA): TGCGCCAGCAGCCAGGCGTGGAATGAGCAGTTCTTC. It encodes CASSQAWNEQFF. The whole variable domain, remainder taken from reference TRBV5-1 and TRBJ2-1, is KAGVTQTPRYLIKTRGQQVTLSCSPISGHRSVSWYQQTPGQGLQFLFEYFSETQRNKGNFPGRFSGRQFSNSRSEMNVSTLELGDSALYLCASSQAWNEQFFGPGTRLTVL.

This sequence joins TRBV19 and TRBJ1-1; maybe TRBD1 (5 bases). Germline V gene data show CDR1 as LNHDA and CDR2 as SQIVND (reference sequence). The CDR3 covers 12 residues. Trimming left V 8 bases short and J 2 bases short, with 9 bases between. The CDR3 is CASGRGNTEAFF. The CDR3 region has the DNA TGTGCCAGTGGAAGGGGCAACACTGAAGCTTTCTTT.

In DNA, the CDR3 is TGTGCCAGCAGTTTCCGGACAGGGAATTATTATGGCTACACCTTC. This gives the protein CASSFRTGNYYGYTF. J is TRBJ1-2 and V is TRBV28; TRBD1 matches 8 bases. This CDR3 is built from 15 residues. J gave up 5 bases and V 3 bases, and 8 bases lay outside the gene matches. CDR1 is MDHEN, CDR2 SYDVKM, per germline.

The CDR3 DNA follows: TGTGCCAGCAGCTTAGATCCAAAGACAGGGCTATTAGGAGACACTGAAGCTTTCTTT. Translating it yields CASSLDPKTGLLGDTEAFF. This rearrangement joins TRBV11-2 to TRBJ1-1; 7 bases line up with TRBD1. In germline, CDR1 is SGHAT, CDR2 FQNNGV. This CDR3 has 19 amino acids. Germline trimming cut 0 bases from V and 3 bases from J; bases unmatched to any gene: 16.

V is TRBV1 and J is TRBJ2-3; the table's D gene call, TRBD2, was not cross checked with the DNA. TRBV1 is a pseudogene segment. The CDR3 has 16 residues. CDR3 in amino acids: CTSSPRQRGAADTQYF. Here the CDR3 DNA reads TGCACCAGCAGCCCTAGACAGCGGGGGGCGGCGGATACGCAGTATTTT.

V and J are TRBV6-1 and TRBJ2-3, with 7 bases fitting TRBD2. Unmatched junction bases numbered 11, after V lost 8 bases and J lost 3 bases. CDR1 and CDR2 (germline): MNHNS, SASEGT. CDR3 length: 15 residues. The CDR3: CASSASPGGTDTQYF. CDR3 in DNA: TGTGCCAGCTCCGCGTCTCCGGGGGGTACAGATACGCAGTATTTT.

The rearrangement uses TRBV7-6 and TRBJ2-3; D is undetermined. V lost 2 bases and J lost 9, with 12 bases in between. CDR1 SGHVS and CDR2 FNYEAQ come from the germline V gene. The CDR3 contains 13 residues. The CDR3 loop reads CASSLTRSNTQYF. In DNA, the CDR3 is TGTGCCAGCAGCTTAACTCGCAGTAACACGCAGTATTTT.

V gene TRBV7-2 combines with J gene TRBJ1-2; 8 bases align to TRBD1. The CDR3 spans 14 residues. V lost 5 bases and J lost 4; bases outside the gene matches: 6. Germline V gene sequence: CDR1 SGHTA, CDR2 FQGNSA. CDR3 DNA sequence: TGTGCCAGCAGCCCGACAGGGGTTGGCTATGGCTACACCTTC. It codes for CASSPTGVGYGYTF.

The chain couples TRBV5-4 to TRBJ2-5, with D perhaps matching TRBD1 (6 bases). The CDR3 sequence is 13 residues long. V was trimmed by 5 bases and J by 5 bases, leaving 13 bases between them. Germline CDR1 SGHNT, CDR2 YYREEE (reference sequence). CDR3 in DNA: TGTGCCAGCAGTTCTCCAGGGGCCGAGACCCAGTACTTC. Amino acids: CASSSPGAETQYF. Looking up the rest from reference TRBV5-4 and TRBJ2-5 gives the full variable domain: ETGVTQSPTHLIKTRGQQVTLRCSSQSGHNTVSWYQQALGQGPQFIFQYYREEENGRGNFPPRFSGLQFPNYSSELNVNALELDDSALYLCASSSPGAETQYFGPGTRLLVL.

The gene calls are TRBV18 and TRBJ2-7; D call uncertain. The germline CDR1 and CDR2 sequences are KGHSH and LQKENI. The CDR3 totals 14 residues. Trimming took off 3 bases at V and 6 bases at J, with 15 bases between the two ends. Here the CDR3 reads CASSPLPDRPEQYF. The CDR3 bases are TGTGCCAGCTCACCTCTCCCCGACCGTCCCGAGCAGTACTTC.

The rearrangement links TRBV6-5 to TRBJ1-2, with D uncertain. This CDR3 region has 13 residues. The germline V and J ends were trimmed by 3 bases and 8 bases, with 13 bases remaining between them. Germline V gene data show CDR1 as MNHEY and CDR2 as SVGAGI. The CDR3 DNA sequence: TGTGCCAGCAGTTATTCGAACCTGGGAGGCTACACCTTC. Amino acid sequence: CASSYSNLGGYTF.

The chain has TRBV6-5 and TRBJ2-7; 11 nucleotides align to TRBD1. The germline V gene has CDR1 MNHEY and CDR2 SVGAGI. The CDR3 is 14 residues long. With 2 bases clipped from V and 6 bases from J, the junction kept 3 bases outside the gene matches. This CDR3 is CASSYRDRGGEQYF. DNA for the CDR3: TGTGCCAGCAGTTACCGGGACAGGGGGGGCGAGCAGTACTTC.

This clone showed up just a few times. The chain has TRBV7-8 and TRBJ2-7; D might be TRBD2 (5 bases). The germline CDR1 and CDR2 sequences are SGHVS and FQNEAQ. The CDR3 has 13 amino acids. Trimming removed 2 bases from V and 3 bases from J, with 8 bases in between. The CDR3 bases are TGTGCCAGCAGCTTAAATGAGGGCTACGAGCAGTACTTC. This sequence encodes CASSLNEGYEQYF. The entire variable domain, with the rest obtained from reference TRBV7-8 and TRBJ2-7, is as follows: GAGVSQSPRYKVAKRGQDVALRCDPISGHVSLFWYQQALGQGPEFLTYFQNEAQLDKSGLPSDRFFAERPEGSVSTLKIQRTQQEDSAVYLCASSLNEGYEQYFGPGTRLTVT.

This chain links TRBV28 with TRBJ2-7; the match to TRBD1 covers 8 bases. Germline CDR1 MDHEN, CDR2 SYDVKM. Germline trimming cut 10 bases from V and 2 bases from J; bases unmatched to any gene: 13. The CDR3 has 15 residues. Here the CDR3 DNA reads TGTGCCACCTTCCCCCCCGGGACAGGTACCTACGAGCAGTACTTC. Encoded protein: CATFPPGTGTYEQYF.

This chain joins TRBV6-1 and TRBJ2-1; 11 bases agree with TRBD2. The CDR3 is 16 amino acids. V trimming: 1 base; J trimming: 9 bases; junction bases outside the gene matches: 8. Looked up from germline, CDR1 is MNHNS and CDR2 is SASEGT. The CDR3 nucleotides read TGTGCCAGCAGTGAAGTGCCGGTAGCGGGGGGGCTTGAGCAGTTCTTC. This translates into CASSEVPVAGGLEQFF.

The rearrangement links TRBV19 to TRBJ2-1; TRBD2 matches at 13 bases. The CDR3 is 16 amino acids. V was clipped by 0 bases and J by 9 bases; unmatched bases: 5. The V gene's germline CDR1 is LNHDA and CDR2 SQIVND (reference sequence). CDR3: CASSIETSGGAGEQFF. The CDR3 DNA is TGTGCCAGTAGTATAGAAACTAGCGGGGGGGCCGGTGAGCAGTTCTTC.

This chain connects TRBV5-1 to TRBJ2-3; the match to TRBD1 covers 10 bases. CDR1 and CDR2 from the germline V gene are SGHRS and YFSETQ. Trimming cost V 6 bases and J 14 bases; bases outside gene matches: 9. This CDR3 has 12 amino acids. The CDR3: CASKEGTGATYF. The CDR3 DNA follows: TGCGCCAGCAAAGAGGGGACAGGGGCTACGTATTTT.

The chain combines TRBV7-9 with TRBJ1-1; D ambiguous. This CDR3 is 13 amino acids long. V was cut by 5 bases and J by 1 base, with 8 bases left in between. Germline V gene sequence: CDR1 SEHNR, CDR2 FQNEAQ (reference sequence). CDR3 DNA sequence: TGTGCCAGCAGCCTTCATGGGAACACTGAAGCTTTCTTT. It specifies CASSLHGNTEAFF.

CDR3 loop: CASSEARLDKNQPQHF. CDR3 DNA: TGTGCCAGCAGTGAAGCCAGGCTGGACAAGAATCAGCCCCAGCATTTT. The chain joins TRBV2 to TRBJ1-5; TRBD1 is a possible D gene (5 bases). Germline-derived CDR1 and CDR2 are SNHLY and FYNNEI. Trimming took 0 bases from V and 4 from J, leaving 13 bases between them. The CDR3 is made up of 16 amino acids.

This clone was observed once. In DNA form, the CDR3 reads TGTGCCAGCCTAGACTATAACTACAATGAGCAGTTCTTC. It translates to CASLDYNYNEQFF. This chain uses TRBV5-8 with TRBJ2-1, with D maybe TRBD2 (5 bases). The ends were cut back, 7 bases at V and 3 bases at J, with 11 bases in the middle. The CDR3 spans 13 residues. Germline CDR1 and CDR2: SGHTS and YDEGEE.

The chain joins TRBV21-1 to TRBJ1-6; TRBD1 reflects the table's D call only, with no check against the DNA. TRBV21-1 constitutes a pseudogene. The CDR3 extends over 17 amino acids. The DNA of the CDR3 is TGTGCCAGCAGCAATCCAGGGGGACAGGTGAACAATTCACCCCTCCACTTT. The encoded protein is CASSNPGGQVNNSPLHF.

The CDR3 bases are TGCGCCAGCAGCTTGGTCCAGCCGATCGGCGATACGCAGTATTTT. It encodes CASSLVQPIGDTQYF. The chain joins TRBV5-1 to TRBJ2-3; D gene unclear. CDR3 length: 15 residues. Germline V gives CDR1 SGHRS, CDR2 YFSETQ. V was trimmed by 0 bases and J by 6 bases, leaving 14 bases between them.

This clone was seen a handful of times. The chain employs TRBV2 and TRBJ1-5; 7 nucleotides agree with TRBD1. Unmatched junction bases numbered 1, after V lost 8 bases and J lost 0 bases. The CDR3 has 13 amino acids. Germline-derived CDR1 and CDR2 are SNHLY and FYNNEI. CDR3 sequence: CASGDSSNQPQHF. CDR3 coding DNA: TGTGCCAGCGGGGACAGTAGCAATCAGCCCCAGCATTTT.

The CDR3 sequence is CASSLASGTASYGYTF. The CDR3 coding sequence is TGTGCCAGCAGCTTAGCCTCCGGGACAGCAAGCTATGGCTACACCTTC. This rearrangement joins TRBV7-9 to TRBJ1-2, with TRBD1 identical over 7 bases. The CDR3 is 16 amino acids. Germline CDR1 and CDR2: SEHNR and FQNEAQ (reference sequence). Germline trimming cut 0 bases from V and 4 bases from J; bases unmatched to any gene: 8. Full variable domain (remainder filled in from reference TRBV7-9 and TRBJ1-2): DTGVSQNPRHKITKRGQNVTFRCDPISEHNRLYWYRQTLGQGPEFLTYFQNEAQLEKSRLLSDRFSAERPKGSFSTLEIQRTEQGDSAMYLCASSLASGTASYGYTFGSGTRLTVV.

The rearrangement uses TRBV6-6 and TRBJ2-5; TRBD1 matches at 10 bases. CDR1 MNHNY and CDR2 SVGAGI come from the germline V gene (reference sequence). The CDR3 extends over 14 amino acids. Trimming cost V 7 bases and J 5 bases; bases outside gene matches: 7. The DNA for the CDR3 is TGTGCCAGCACCCGACAGGGGGCGCGTGAGACCCAGTACTTC. Its protein is CASTRQGARETQYF.

The chain is built from TRBV6-1 and TRBJ1-4; D is ambiguous. The V and J ends lost 6 bases and 5 bases respectively, with 16 bases between them. This CDR3 comprises 15 residues. The germline gives CDR1 MNHNS, CDR2 SASEGT. As DNA, the CDR3 is TGTGCCAGCAGGGGAAACGCAGCGAGGAATGAAAAACTGTTTTTT. Amino acid sequence: CASRGNAARNEKLFF.

This clone was seen a single time. The rearrangement links TRBV5-5 to TRBJ2-5; D might be TRBD2 (5 bases). The CDR3 has 14 amino acids. CDR1 is SGHKS and CDR2 is YYEKEE in the germline V gene (reference sequence). V gave up 2 bases and J gave up 5 bases, with 13 bases separating them. In nucleotides, the CDR3 is TGTGCCAGCAGCTTCGGACTTCCGTCGGAGACCCAGTACTTC. Protein: CASSFGLPSETQYF. The whole variable domain, remainder taken from reference TRBV5-5 and TRBJ2-5, is DAGVTQSPTHLIKTRGQQVTLRCSPISGHKSVSWYQQVLGQGPQFIFQYYEKEERGRGNFPDRFSARQFPNYSSELNVNALLLGDSALYLCASSFGLPSETQYFGPGTRLLVL.